A selection of T cell receptor beta chains follows, all from one sample in a study of blood T cell repertoires in COVID-19. Sequenced by immunoSEQ multiplex PCR; TCRdb stores in-frame clones only, minus some. This sample yields about 220,000 clones, of which 80% to 90% are seen a single time; 3.5% belongs to the top ten. Sequencing used PBMCs or T cells enriched from blood (not recorded which). All receptors come from a woman aged 18-29 years in a cohort exposed to, infected with or recovered from COVID-19 (not recorded which). Both conserved end residues are part of each CDR3. The D gene is left open where the match is weak. Clone size is not always given. Where it is, it says once, few, many or a class for expanded clones.

clone size	V gene	J gene	D gene	CDR3 DNA	CDR3 protein
.	TRBV3-1/TRBV3-2	TRBJ2-1	.	TGTGCCAGCAGCCAAGATCGTTCCTACAATGAGCAGTTCTTC	CASSQDRSYNEQFF
.	TRBV9	TRBJ2-3	TRBD1	TGTGCCAGCAGCCCGACAGGGCTGACAGATACGCAGTATTTT	CASSPTGLTDTQYF
.	TRBV7-3	TRBJ2-1	TRBD2	TGTGCCAGCAGCCCGGGGGGAGGGAAGGATGAGCAGTTCTTC	CASSPGGGKDEQFF
.	TRBV28	TRBJ2-5	TRBD2	TGTGCCAGCAGCGTCCCGGGGGGCCAAGAGACCCAGTACTTC	CASSVPGGQETQYF
.	TRBV6-2/TRBV6-3	TRBJ1-5	TRBD1	TGTGCCAGCAGCAAAACTTCGGACAGGGGGCTGGGGCCCCAGCATTTT	CASSKTSDRGLGPQHF
.	TRBV5-1	TRBJ1-6	TRBD1	TGCGCCAGCAGCTGGGGGACAGGGGATAGGAATTCACCCCTCCACTTT	CASSWGTGDRNSPLHF
.	TRBV7-8	TRBJ2-3	.	TGTGCCAGCAGCTTATTCAGCAGGGGTCCCACAGATACGCAGTATTTT	CASSLFSRGPTDTQYF
.	TRBV19	TRBJ2-1	.	TGTGCCAGTAGTCTAGCAGGGTACAATGAGCAGTTCTTC	CASSLAGYNEQFF
.	TRBV3-1/TRBV3-2	TRBJ2-1	.	TGTGCCAGCAGCCCCCACCCGGGATCCTACAATGAGCAGTTCTTC	CASSPHPGSYNEQFF
.	TRBV10-3	TRBJ1-1	TRBD1	TGTGCCATCAGTGAGTCGGGACAGGCTACTGAAGCTTTCTTT	CAISESGQATEAFF
once	TRBV2	TRBJ2-1	TRBD2	TGTGCCAGCAGTGATGGCCTAGCGGGGGTTTACAATGAGCAGTTCTTC	CASSDGLAGVYNEQFF
.	TRBV6-5	TRBJ1-1	.	TGTGCCAGCAATGCCGACTTGAACACTGAAGCTTTCTTT	CASNADLNTEAFF
.	TRBV6-1	TRBJ1-6	.	TGTGCCAGCAGTGAAGTCATAACTGCAAATTCACCCCTCCACTTT	CASSEVITANSPLHF
.	TRBV9	TRBJ1-2	.	TGTGCCAGCAGCGTATTGGGGCAGGGGTATGGCTACACCTTC	CASSVLGQGYGYTF
.	TRBV19	TRBJ2-5	TRBD2	TGTGCCAGTGCCCGTGGCGGGACTAGCGGTCAAGAGACCCAGTACTTC	CASARGGTSGQETQYF
.	TRBV9	TRBJ2-5	TRBD2	TGTGCCAGCAGCCCCAGCGGGATGGGCCAAGGAACCCAGTACTTC	CASSPSGMGQGTQYF
.	TRBV5-6	TRBJ2-1	TRBD2	TGTGCCAGCAGCTTGGAGACTAGCGGGTGGGATGAGCAGTTCTTC	CASSLETSGWDEQFF
.	TRBV12-3/TRBV12-4	TRBJ1-5	TRBD1	TGTGCCAGCACCCCAGGGGGCCAGCCCCAGCATTTT	CASTPGGQPQHF
few	TRBV6-5	TRBJ1-2	.	TGTGCCAGCAGGGATGCCGCGGGGGCAGGCTACACCTTC	CASRDAAGAGYTF
.	TRBV6-5	TRBJ2-7	TRBD1	TGTGCCAGCAGTTTGACAGGGGCCAATGACGAGCAGTACTTC	CASSLTGANDEQYF
.	TRBV28	TRBJ2-2	TRBD1	TGTGCCAGCAGTTTCCCCGACGGACAGGGGGCTGGGAGAACCGGGGAGCTGTTTTTT	CASSFPDGQGAGRTGELFF
once	TRBV6-4	TRBJ1-4	.	TGTGCCAGCAGTGCTCAGACGGGGGAAAAACTGTTTTTT	CASSAQTGEKLFF
.	TRBV28	TRBJ1-4	.	TGTGCCAGCAGTTCCGGGGTATTGCGGGAAAAACTGTTTTTT	CASSSGVLREKLFF
.	TRBV10-2	TRBJ2-7	TRBD1	TGCGCCAGCAGTGAGAGGGGGACAGGGACCTACGAGCAGTACTTC	CASSERGTGTYEQYF
.	TRBV28	TRBJ2-3	TRBD2	TGTGCCAGCAGTGAACGGCGCGGGGGGGGCTTCACAGATACGCAGTATTTT	CASSERRGGGFTDTQYF
.	TRBV30	TRBJ2-1	TRBD2	TGTGCCTGGAGCGCCGGGACTAGCGGGAGGAGGAATGAGCAGTTCTTC	CAWSAGTSGRRNEQFF
.	TRBV6-5	TRBJ2-5	.	TGTGCCAGCAGTCCCACGGGAGAATGGGAGACCCAGTACTTC	CASSPTGEWETQYF
few	TRBV7-9	TRBJ1-5	TRBD1	TGTGCCAGCAGCTTGGGGACAGGGCTAAATCAGCCCCAGCATTTT	CASSLGTGLNQPQHF
.	TRBV7-9	TRBJ2-5	.	TGTGCCAGCAGCTTAGACTCCACCAGGGGGGTTGGAGAGACCCAGTACTTC	CASSLDSTRGVGETQYF
.	TRBV7-8	TRBJ1-4	.	TGTGCCAGCAGCTCCTCGAGCACGTCACTCGTTAATGAAAAACTGTTTTTT	CASSSSSTSLVNEKLFF
.	TRBV19	TRBJ1-5	.	TGTGCCAGTAGCGCGGATAGCAATCAGCCCCAGCATTTT	CASSADSNQPQHF
.	TRBV6-6	TRBJ1-5	TRBD1	TGTGCCAGCACCGGGACAGGCGCCGCGCCCCAGCATTTT	CASTGTGAAPQHF
.	TRBV24-1	TRBJ2-3	TRBD2	TGTGCCACCAGTGATTTGGTTGCGGGAGCCTACACAGATACGCAGTATTTT	CATSDLVAGAYTDTQYF
.	TRBV7-8	TRBJ2-1	.	TGTGCCAGCAGCGGTGAGAGAGGGCCCAATGAGCAGTTCTTC	CASSGERGPNEQFF
.	TRBV28	TRBJ2-7	.	TGTGCCAGCAGTGGTACAGGGTACTACGAGCAGTACTTC	CASSGTGYYEQYF
.	TRBV5-1	TRBJ2-3	TRBD2	TGCGCCAGCAGCTTCGGAGGACTAGCGGGAGGGCGAACAGATACGCAGTATTTT	CASSFGGLAGGRTDTQYF
few	TRBV5-4	TRBJ1-2	.	TGTGCCAGCAGCTTGTCAGGCGATTACTATGGCTACACCTTC	CASSLSGDYYGYTF
.	TRBV18	TRBJ2-2	.	TGTGCCAGCTCACCACCGGGACAAGAGACCGGGGAGCTGTTTTTT	CASSPPGQETGELFF